This T cell receptor beta chain emerged from a study of blood T cell repertoires in COVID-19. The wider study: PBMCs, B-cell-depleted T cells, or T cells provided the cDNA or gDNA that made up the material.

The CDR3 contains 11 residues. Per the germline V gene, CDR1 is SQVTM and CDR2 is ANQGSEA. The V end was cut by 6 bases, the J end by 6 bases, with 11 bases between. Using immunoSEQ multiplex PCR, the repertoire was profiled, and TCRdb retains in-frame clones only, with some absent. The table lists 140,000 to 150,000 clones, over 80% of them singletons. Recruitment covered 20 to 25 US areas and drew participants whose ages spanned about 18 to 90 years. Exposed participants encountered a COVID-19 case during the 2 weeks preceding study entry. The specimen was PBMCs or T cells enriched from blood (not recorded which). The J gene is TRBJ1-2, the V gene TRBV29-1, with a tentative D call TRBD1 (5 bases). This TCR derives from a woman in her fifties or sixties who had been exposed to COVID-19. CDR3 nucleotide sequence: TGCAGCGTAATAGGGGAGGATGGCTACACCTTC. Amino acids: CSVIGEDGYTF.